This TCR beta chain originates from a study of cytomegalovirus exposure and HLA in healthy donors. Trimming left V 1 base short and J 4 bases short, with 10 bases between. Germline values: CDR1 LGHNA, CDR2 YSLEER. The CDR3 length is 14 residues. PCR was performed using 60 Vbeta and 13 Jbeta primers. The data were produced by immunoSEQ multiplex PCR, yet TCRdb's version contains in-frame clones alone and is incomplete. Its table records under 40,000 clones. Material for sequencing was PBMCs. The receptor comes from a female donor in good health and CMV-seronegative. V and J are TRBV4-3 and TRBJ2-5, with D maybe TRBD2 (6 bases). CDR3 loop: CASSQVNSGETQYF. DNA for the CDR3: TGCGCCAGCAGCCAAGTGAATAGCGGAGAGACCCAGTACTTC.